The clone carrying this T cell receptor (beta chain) was detected a few times. The record originates from a study of blood T cells in healthy people across ages. Primed by a sample-barcoded 5' primer and a J-beta primer mix, a second PCR proceeded for about 7 to 11 cycles. MiXCR, run by TCRdb on the 5' RACE reads, gives a single entry per CDR3 protein. Of about a million distinct CDR3 sequences listed, roughly 43% were seen once; the top ten hold around 15%. Sequenced sample: blood. The receptor was derived from a man under 40 in good health.

CDR3 coding DNA: TGTGCCAGCGGGGGTACAGGGGGCAATCAGCCCCAGCATTTT. This encodes CASGGTGGNQPQHF. This chain connects TRBV2 to TRBJ1-5, with TRBD1 matching over 7 bases. This CDR3 has 14 amino acids. V gave up 8 bases and J gave up 2 bases; unmatched junction bases: 6. The germline V gene encodes CDR1 SNHLY and CDR2 FYNNEI.